This T cell receptor (beta chain) was documented in a study of T cell changes during pregnancy in multiple sclerosis. Trimming removed 10 bases from V and 7 bases from J; junction bases left unmatched: 9. Germline V gives CDR1 SNHLY, CDR2 FYNNEI. CDR3 length equals 13 residues. Here immunoSEQ multiplex PCR was the method, and the copy in TCRdb shows in-frame clones only, minus some. This table has about 59,000 clones, 80% to 95% appearing once. The gene calls are TRBV2 and TRBJ1-2; TRBD1 matches 10 bases. This TCR came from a female donor in good health, enrolled as a control in a pregnancy study. The sample in question was peripheral blood, obtained in the third trimester of pregnancy. In DNA, the CDR3 is TGTGCCAACAGGCCGGGACAGGGGACTGGCTACACCTTC. It encodes CANRPGQGTGYTF.